This is a list of T cell receptor beta chains from one sample in a study of CD8 T cells in Susac syndrome. A single record per CDR3 protein comes from TCRdb applying MiXCR to the immunoSEQ multiplex PCR reads. The sample records 250,000 to 300,000 distinct CDR3 sequences, approximately 85% being singletons. Sequences were obtained from CD8+ T cells from PBMCs. These receptors all stem from a human donor with multiple sclerosis. Both conserved end residues are part of each CDR3. The D gene is left open where the match is weak. For some rows the clone size is stated as once, few or many, or as a class when expanded; others skip it.

D gene: TRBD2
V gene: TRBV7-9
clone size: -
J gene: TRBJ2-4
CDR3 protein: CASSLASSGATLIQYF
CDR3 DNA: TGTGCCAGCAGCTTAGCATCTAGCGGGGCCACTCTGATTCAGTACTTC

D gene: -
V gene: TRBV27
clone size: once
J gene: TRBJ1-2
CDR3 protein: CASSEGGHGYTF
CDR3 DNA: TGTGCCAGCTCGGAGGGAGGGCATGGCTACACCTTC

D gene: -
V gene: TRBV13
clone size: -
J gene: TRBJ2-7
CDR3 protein: CASSLGRVSSYEQYF
CDR3 DNA: TGTGCCAGCAGCTTGGGCAGGGTAAGCTCCTACGAGCAGTACTTC

D gene: TRBD1
V gene: TRBV7-2
clone size: -
J gene: TRBJ1-2
CDR3 protein: CASSFGFRDRVNYGYTF
CDR3 DNA: TGTGCCAGCAGCTTTGGGTTCCGGGACAGAGTGAACTATGGCTACACCTTC

D gene: -
V gene: TRBV5-6
clone size: -
J gene: TRBJ2-6
CDR3 protein: CASSLGGDPYPNVLTF
CDR3 DNA: TGTGCCAGCAGCTTGGGCGGGGACCCCTACCCCAACGTCCTGACTTTC

D gene: -
V gene: TRBV28
clone size: -
J gene: TRBJ1-4
CDR3 protein: CASSLQLRNEKLFF
CDR3 DNA: TGTGCCAGCAGTTTGCAGTTGAGAAATGAAAAACTGTTTTTT

D gene: TRBD1
V gene: TRBV12-3/TRBV12-4
clone size: -
J gene: TRBJ1-6
CDR3 protein: CASSERDRENSPLHF
CDR3 DNA: TGTGCCAGCAGTGAGAGGGACAGGGAAAATTCACCCCTCCACTTT

D gene: -
V gene: TRBV30
clone size: -
J gene: TRBJ1-1
CDR3 protein: CAWSATSGDTEAFF
CDR3 DNA: TGTGCCTGGAGTGCAACATCAGGGGACACCGAAGCTTTCTTT

D gene: TRBD1
V gene: TRBV19
clone size: -
J gene: TRBJ2-7
CDR3 protein: CASSDRDRGHEQYF
CDR3 DNA: TGTGCCAGTAGTGATAGGGACAGGGGGCACGAGCAGTACTTC

D gene: -
V gene: TRBV6-5
clone size: -
J gene: TRBJ2-5
CDR3 protein: CASSILQGGETQYF
CDR3 DNA: TGTGCCAGCAGTATTCTACAGGGGGGGGAGACCCAGTACTTC

D gene: TRBD2
V gene: TRBV13
clone size: once
J gene: TRBJ2-7
CDR3 protein: CASSLGRREGYEQYF
CDR3 DNA: TGTGCCAGCAGCTTAGGTCGGCGGGAGGGTTACGAGCAGTACTTC

D gene: -
V gene: TRBV6-5
clone size: -
J gene: TRBJ2-1
CDR3 protein: CASSSDANEQFF
CDR3 DNA: TGTGCCAGCAGTTCCGACGCCAATGAGCAGTTCTTC

D gene: -
V gene: TRBV7-8
clone size: -
J gene: TRBJ2-1
CDR3 protein: CASSLAPGYREQFF
CDR3 DNA: TGTGCCAGCAGCTTAGCGCCCGGGTACCGTGAGCAGTTCTTC

D gene: TRBD2
V gene: TRBV7-6
clone size: -
J gene: TRBJ2-1
CDR3 protein: CASSERLAGLEQFF
CDR3 DNA: TGTGCCAGCAGCGAACGACTAGCGGGACTTGAGCAGTTCTTC

D gene: -
V gene: TRBV20-1
clone size: -
J gene: TRBJ1-3
CDR3 protein: CSARAREAGNTIYF
CDR3 DNA: TGCAGTGCTAGGGCAAGGGAGGCTGGAAACACCATATATTTT

D gene: -
V gene: TRBV5-4
clone size: few
J gene: TRBJ1-2
CDR3 protein: CASSPGQPYGYTF
CDR3 DNA: TGTGCCAGCAGCCCTGGGCAGCCCTATGGCTACACCTTC

D gene: -
V gene: TRBV30
clone size: -
J gene: TRBJ1-5
CDR3 protein: CAWSAGVSNQPQHF
CDR3 DNA: TGTGCCTGGAGCGCAGGGGTGAGCAATCAGCCCCAGCATTTT

D gene: TRBD1
V gene: TRBV27
clone size: -
J gene: TRBJ1-5
CDR3 protein: CASSPAGGTGFQPQHF
CDR3 DNA: TGTGCCAGCAGTCCTGCAGGAGGGACAGGGTTTCAGCCCCAGCATTTT

D gene: -
V gene: TRBV21-1
clone size: once
J gene: TRBJ1-3
CDR3 protein: CASSKEDALGSGNTIYF
CDR3 DNA: TGTGCCAGCAGCAAGGAGGACGCATTGGGCTCTGGAAACACCATATATTTT

D gene: -
V gene: TRBV7-9
clone size: -
J gene: TRBJ2-5
CDR3 protein: CASSHRVQETQYF
CDR3 DNA: TGTGCCAGCAGCCACCGCGTCCAAGAGACCCAGTACTTC

D gene: -
V gene: TRBV6-2/TRBV6-3
clone size: -
J gene: TRBJ1-2
CDR3 protein: CASSYLLYGYTF
CDR3 DNA: TGTGCCAGCAGTTACCTCCTGTATGGCTACACCTTC

D gene: -
V gene: TRBV4-3
clone size: few
J gene: TRBJ1-1
CDR3 protein: CASSQGVENTEAFF
CDR3 DNA: TGCGCCAGCAGCCAAGGTGTCGAGAACACTGAAGCTTTCTTT

D gene: -
V gene: TRBV24-1
clone size: -
J gene: TRBJ2-7
CDR3 protein: CATSASASSYEQYF
CDR3 DNA: TGTGCCACCAGTGCGTCCGCTAGCTCCTACGAGCAGTACTTC

D gene: -
V gene: TRBV6-5
clone size: -
J gene: TRBJ2-7
CDR3 protein: CASSYAPGAYEQYF
CDR3 DNA: TGTGCCAGCAGTTACGCGCCCGGGGCCTACGAGCAGTACTTC

D gene: -
V gene: TRBV19
clone size: few
J gene: TRBJ2-1
CDR3 protein: CASSLMGSDEQFF
CDR3 DNA: TGTGCCAGTAGCCTTATGGGTTCGGATGAGCAGTTCTTC

D gene: TRBD2
V gene: TRBV5-1
clone size: -
J gene: TRBJ2-5
CDR3 protein: CASSLEGLAGFDETQYF
CDR3 DNA: TGCGCCAGCAGCTTGGAAGGACTAGCGGGATTTGACGAGACCCAGTACTTC

D gene: -
V gene: TRBV7-2
clone size: -
J gene: TRBJ1-1
CDR3 protein: CASSLALHTEAFF
CDR3 DNA: TGTGCCAGCAGCTTAGCACTACACACTGAAGCTTTCTTT

D gene: -
V gene: TRBV15
clone size: -
J gene: TRBJ2-5
CDR3 protein: CATSSSRTDYGNLGSSGETQYF
CDR3 DNA: TGTGCCACCAGCTCCTCAAGGACCGACTACGGAAACCTCGGGAGTTCGGGAGAGACCCAGTACTTC

D gene: -
V gene: TRBV12-3/TRBV12-4
clone size: once
J gene: TRBJ2-1
CDR3 protein: CASTLGLQYVGRNNEQFF
CDR3 DNA: TGTGCCAGCACCCTGGGCCTGCAGTATGTAGGTAGAAACAATGAGCAGTTCTTC

D gene: -
V gene: TRBV7-8
clone size: -
J gene: TRBJ2-1
CDR3 protein: CASRKQSSYNEQFF
CDR3 DNA: TGTGCCAGCCGTAAGCAGAGCTCCTACAATGAGCAGTTCTTC

D gene: -
V gene: TRBV20-1
clone size: -
J gene: TRBJ2-1
CDR3 protein: CSARDKEHEQFF
CDR3 DNA: TGCAGTGCTAGAGATAAGGAGCATGAGCAGTTCTTC

D gene: -
V gene: TRBV6-2/TRBV6-3
clone size: -
J gene: TRBJ1-2
CDR3 protein: CASSGGVFYGYTF
CDR3 DNA: TGTGCCAGCAGCGGGGGAGTCTTCTATGGCTACACCTTC

D gene: TRBD1
V gene: TRBV28
clone size: -
J gene: TRBJ2-1
CDR3 protein: CASRGTGGSYNEQFF
CDR3 DNA: TGTGCCAGCAGGGGCACAGGGGGCTCCTACAATGAGCAGTTCTTC

D gene: -
V gene: TRBV5-4
clone size: -
J gene: TRBJ1-2
CDR3 protein: CASSLEEVQTGYTF
CDR3 DNA: TGTGCCAGCAGCTTGGAGGAGGTCCAGACTGGCTACACCTTC

D gene: -
V gene: TRBV7-9
clone size: -
J gene: TRBJ2-5
CDR3 protein: CASSLVWPTEETQYF
CDR3 DNA: TGTGCCAGCAGCTTAGTGTGGCCGACAGAAGAGACCCAGTACTTC

D gene: TRBD2
V gene: TRBV20-1
clone size: -
J gene: TRBJ2-7
CDR3 protein: CSAPETASGTYEQYF
CDR3 DNA: TGCAGTGCGCCCGAGACGGCTAGCGGGACGTACGAGCAGTACTTC

D gene: -
V gene: TRBV7-8
clone size: -
J gene: TRBJ2-5
CDR3 protein: CASSLVLWQDQETQYF
CDR3 DNA: TGTGCCAGCAGCTTAGTTCTTTGGCAGGACCAAGAGACCCAGTACTTC

D gene: -
V gene: TRBV27
clone size: -
J gene: TRBJ1-5
CDR3 protein: CASSDIDPGHSNQPQHF
CDR3 DNA: TGTGCCAGCTCCGATATCGACCCGGGACATAGCAATCAGCCCCAGCATTTT

D gene: -
V gene: TRBV7-9
clone size: -
J gene: TRBJ2-7
CDR3 protein: CASSYPGLYEQYF
CDR3 DNA: TGTGCCAGCAGCTACCCAGGCCTCTACGAGCAGTACTTC

D gene: -
V gene: TRBV28
clone size: -
J gene: TRBJ2-7
CDR3 protein: CASSFGAKISEQYF
CDR3 DNA: TGTGCCAGCAGTTTCGGAGCTAAAATTTCCGAGCAGTACTTC